This T cell receptor (beta chain) was sequenced in a study of cytomegalovirus exposure and HLA in healthy donors (TCRdb year 2017). Turning to the overall study: In an earlier analysis of several hundred of the donors, around 290 Gb of sequence data and some 120 million unique TCR beta sequences from about 190 million T cells were reported. Among about 360 genotyped donors of the cohort, an average of 235,054 unique TCR beta nucleotide sequences were sequenced per donor, about a sixth of them non-productive. An early release covering roughly 580 HLA-typed donors comprised about 290 gigabases of sequencing data and tens of millions of unique TCR sequences. To predict cytomegalovirus infection status, the study brought together high-throughput TCR immunosequencing, statistical association of individual TCRs with disease status, and machine learning. All discovery cohort repertoires had been generated using a single sequencing platform. Donor age, sex, ethnicity and CMV serostatus were collected together with the repertoire data. The later analysis used no new phenotypic data to find candidate immune exposures, relying instead on TCR beta sequences and their occurrence across donors. An earlier analysis of 500 to 750 of the donors applied high-throughput TCR beta sequencing to assess whether each TCR beta V gene segment acted as functional or pseudogenic. Four to six DR-DQ haplotypes were handled as single units for association and clustering, since linkage in the cohort was strong. Of the roughly 400 genotyped donors, 81% fell in the genetic ancestry cluster associated with self-reported Caucasian donors. Genome-wide SNP genotypes for about 60% of the 666 donors were used in a later genetic analysis, which treated that subset as a discovery cohort. The study used immunosequencing to profile the T cell repertoires of hundreds of subjects and linked those repertoires to cytomegalovirus serostatus. Class I and class II HLA loci were covered by the typing at four-digit resolution. The number of donors typed differed by locus, with roughly 629-640 for A, B, C, DRB1 and DQB1, roughly 520 for DQA1, about 610 for DPA1, and around 450 for DPB1. A later analysis re-examined previously published TCR beta repertoires from 500 to 700 donors and added high-resolution HLA genotyping to investigate patterns of TCR occurrence. Besides the first cohort of roughly 640 subjects, a separate validation cohort made up of over 95 different subjects was used. The study was designed to test whether signatures of past pathogen exposure could be identified by cataloging public T cell receptors. Broad study findings and their caveats: According to a later analysis, most CMV-associated TCR beta chains appeared to be HLA-restricted, and the HLA associations seemed to be driven largely by CMV exposure. The authors suggested that the approach could potentially be extended to other disease states and immunological phenotypes. The presence/absence analyses assumed that sequencing depth was roughly uniform across donors, and that assumption may not be true. A total of fewer than 200 TCR beta chains were listed by the study as associated with cytomegalovirus. Across donors, most TCR sequences were observed very rarely, whereas some public TCRs were present in many individuals. Correlated functional status among segregating V segments might reflect linkage disequilibrium, but an unknown experimental factor could not be ruled out. The cohort was sequenced for TCR beta chains only, and without alpha or paired-chain data the features that could be detected were limited. A further reported finding was that TCR beta sequences accurately predicted the HLA-A and HLA-B alleles for most subjects in the first cohort. Immune exposure information for the cohort was limited to CMV serostatus. According to a later analysis, parvovirus B19, influenza, CMV and Epstein-Barr virus appeared linked to several top co-occurrence clusters. A group of highly shared sequence variants was considered likely to be a technical artifact of the sequencing pipeline. Assigning TCR associations to individual alleles was difficult when HLA alleles, especially DR and DQ, strongly co-occurred. A later genetic analysis associated a missense DCLRE1C variant with V-gene and J-gene trimming of TCR beta chains, and an independent cohort replicated the association. Because some donors lacked HLA typing at each locus, the association tests relied only on the typed subset. Some IMGT-functional V segments, including TRBV6-2 and TRBV6-3, could not be distinguished by the 87-base-pair reads and were therefore excluded. A later analysis found that HLA-associated TCR beta chains were more clonally expanded and had lower generation probabilities than equally common non-associated chains. According to a later analysis, TCR association rates differed among HLA loci, with DRB1 alleles showing the most associated TCRs and HLA-C alleles showing the fewest. In vitro tests confirmed that a few of the cytomegalovirus-associated TCR beta chains recognize cytomegalovirus antigens. At a false discovery rate of 0.05, a later analysis linked around 15,000 TCR beta sequences to specific HLA alleles. Because counts were too low, some 17 rarely observed V segments, including chromosome 9 orphons, were left out of the earlier analysis of roughly 600 of the donors. Cytomegalovirus status was reported to be diagnosed by the classifier with high specificity and sensitivity in both the original and validation cohorts. A later genetic analysis reported fewer N-insertions in productive TCRs among donors in an Asian-associated ancestry cluster than the roughly 700-donor mean. In an earlier analysis of 587 of the donors, most TCR beta V segments appeared in productive rearrangements about 87% or about 30% of the time, broadly matching IMGT annotations.

Regarding this clone: The clone's antigen remains unknown. No qualities accompany the bases; no much larger clone lies one base away.

The cohort consisted of approximately 670 healthy bone marrow donors. All cohort members were sampled while nominally healthy, although unrecorded immune exposures were likely present. The donor tested CMV seronegative, placing the donor among the 350 to 400 seronegative members of the cohort. A peripheral blood sample was provided by each donor, and peripheral blood mononuclear cells were used for TCR beta sequencing. The Qiagen DNeasy Blood Extraction Kit was used to extract genomic DNA from the blood cell samples. The library relied on the immunoSEQ multiplex PCR assay. The multiplex PCR relied on a mix of 60 forward primers for TCR Vbeta segments and 13 reverse primers for TCR Jbeta segments. Amplification of the CDR3 region of rearranged TCR beta genes was performed with a multiplex PCR assay on genomic DNA. The amplified TCR beta libraries were sequenced on the Illumina HiSeq System as 87-base-pair reads. The authors processed their data as follows. Across the roughly 640 repertoires, a later analysis counted approximately 75 million unique TCR beta chains, roughly 11 million of which were shared by at least two donors. Raw reads were error-corrected and collapsed into unique sequences with a nearest-neighbor algorithm that merged closely related sequences to remove PCR and sequencing errors. To assign V, D and J gene segments, CDR3 sequences were aligned to IMGT reference sequences. For a sequence to be retained, a match of at least six nucleotides was required to both a V gene segment and a J gene segment. Rearrangements were classified as productive when the CDR3 lacked stop codons and remained in frame with V and J, and all other rearrangements were classified as non-productive. Following IMGT convention, CDR3 was defined as the stretch from the second conserved V-encoded cysteine to the conserved J-encoded phenylalanine. The earlier analysis of about 570 of the donors excluded any sequence lacking an unambiguous match to a single V gene segment. An earlier analysis of fewer than 750 of the donors classified V segments as functional when productive rearrangements were above 56.7% and as segregating when the standard deviation between donors was above 5%. A statistical classification framework was built for diagnosing cytomegalovirus status from the catalog of TCR beta chain sequences. V and J gene assignment, in a later analysis, came from comparing TCR nucleotide sequences with IMGT/GENE-DB human TR gene sequences. In a later analysis, CDR3 sequences and most-parsimonious VDJ recombination scenarios were assigned using the TCRdist pipeline. In a later analysis, each TCR beta chain was defined by its CDR3 amino acid sequence together with its V-gene family, and reads without a unique V-gene family were excluded. As a way to deal with suspected cross-contamination and a sequencing artifact, a later analysis dropped 450 to 600 nucleotide sequences that were highly shared and had low generation probability. In a later analysis, a clonal expansion index was calculated for each public chain from normalized within-repertoire ranks of inferred template counts. A later analysis computed generation probabilities with a VDJ recombination model fitted to out-of-frame rearrangements, and checked the results against IGoR. In a later analysis, TCR-TCR, TCR-HLA and TCR-CMV co-occurrence was scored with hypergeometric tests, and a repertoire-size bias correction was applied to TCR pairs. A later analysis estimated false discovery rates by permuting HLA or CMV assignments 20 times. A later analysis grouped co-occurring TCRs with DBSCAN, adding TCRdist sequence similarity when clustering within HLA-allele-positive subsets. Repertoires with fewer than 30,000 or more than 120,000 public chains were left out of co-occurrence clustering, as were roughly five repertoires with anomalous nucleotide sharing. Sourced from immuneACCESS, this table was stored by TCRdb with only in-frame sequences that have V and J called. A share of the clones is absent; for the studies checked, an unresolved V gene accounts for under half, and the remainder has no known explanation. V and J calls and clone size are given by that table; D and trimming were obtained from the DNA. This sample lists 75,000 to 90,000 clones; 60% to 85% were detected once. The ten largest account for 3.5% to 5.5% of the sample.

The CDR3, cysteine through phenylalanine, is 16 amino acids long. The sequence is cut down to CDR3 DNA, 48 bases in frame from base 1. Deletion took 3 bases off V and 3 bases off J, with a span of 14 bases between the germline ends. Reading the germline V gene gives CDR1 SGHTA and CDR2 FQGNSA. The source of this sequence is a man aged 35 to 55 in good health and CMV-seronegative. The specimen was PBMCs. The V and J genes are TRBV7-2 and TRBJ2-2; TRBD1 might be the D gene, on 5 matching bases. The CDR3 protein is CASSFRFSGHTGELFF. The DNA sequence is as follows: TGTGCCAGCAGCTTTAGGTTCTCAGGGCACACCGGGGAGCTGTTTTTT.